What follows are 26 T cell receptor beta chains derived from one specimen sequenced in a study of beta chain features in type 1 diabetes (dated by TCRdb to 2017 to 2018). Library preparation was by the immunoSEQ multiplex PCR assay. The entire isolated RNA was reverse transcribed using the High Capacity cDNA Reverse Transcription Kit, and thus expressed TCRB transcripts were sequenced. TCRdb took this table from immuneACCESS and kept in-frame rearrangements with V and J called. Such tables lack part of the clones; where checked against another copy, unresolved V genes explain under half of the gap, and the rest is unexplained. Recorded for this sample are 200,000 to 250,000 clones; 9.6% of them occurred a single time. The leading ten clones occupy just under 0.035% of the sample. The material sequenced was naive CD4+ T cells from blood. Interpreted using the paper, the cell subset or site label stands for: true naive CD4+ T cells. The source is a young woman in good health.

This clone came up a few times. The chain has TRBV6-1 and TRBJ2-3; D remains ambiguous. Germline V gene lookup returns CDR1 MNHNS and CDR2 SASEGT. This CDR3 is 11 amino acids long. Deletions cut 8 bases from V and 3 bases from J, with 6 bases between. The CDR3 reads CASGQTDTQYF. CDR3 in DNA: TGTGCCAGCGGGCAGACAGATACGCAGTATTTT.

This clone was seen only a few times. The chain has TRBV5-1 and TRBJ1-5; 7 nucleotides align to TRBD1. Germline lookup yields CDR1 SGHRS and CDR2 YFSETQ. With 4 bases clipped from V and 4 bases from J, the junction kept 8 bases outside the gene matches. The CDR3 extends over 15 amino acids. The CDR3 DNA follows: TGCGCCAGCAGCCCGGGGACAGTCCTGAATCAGCCCCAGCATTTT. Amino acid sequence: CASSPGTVLNQPQHF.

V is TRBV11-3 and J is TRBJ2-3; possibly TRBD2 for D (5 bases). V was cut by 5 bases and J by 4 bases, with 7 bases left in between. This CDR3 has 12 residues. From germline, CDR1 is SGHNT and CDR2 YENEEA. The CDR3 loop is CASSRDADTQYF. CDR3 coding DNA: TGTGCCAGCAGCCGGGATGCAGATACGCAGTATTTT.

This clone was picked up a small number of times. This chain links TRBV5-6 with TRBJ1-5; weak D call: TRBD1 (5 bases). This CDR3 has 18 amino acids. The germline CDR1 and CDR2 sequences are SGHDT and YYEEEE. With 4 bases removed from V and 4 bases from J, the gap between germline ends came to 24 bases. For the CDR3, the DNA is TGTGCCAGCAGCCCCAGTCGGGGCCGGACTAGAAGGAATCAGCCCCAGCATTTT. It specifies CASSPSRGRTRRNQPQHF.

The chain recombines TRBV6-6 with TRBJ2-7, with D perhaps TRBD2 (7 bases). The germline V gene encodes CDR1 MNHNY and CDR2 SVGAGI (reference sequence). Trimming shortened V by 0 bases and J by 0 bases, and 12 bases separated the two germline ends. The CDR3 loop spans 16 amino acids. CDR3 sequence (DNA): TGTGCCAGCAGTTACTCTGGGGGGGCGGCCTCCTACGAGCAGTACTTC. Encoded protein: CASSYSGGAASYEQYF.

The chain combines TRBV12-5 with TRBJ2-3; 8 bases match TRBD2. The CDR3 contains 16 residues. Germline V gene lookup returns CDR1 LGHNT and CDR2 FRNRAP. J was trimmed by 4 bases and V by 1 base; bases with no gene match: 7. The CDR3 is CASGLGITSGADTQYF. DNA for the CDR3: TGTGCTAGTGGTTTGGGTATCACTAGCGGAGCAGATACGCAGTATTTT. The whole variable domain, filled in from reference TRBV12-5 and TRBJ2-3, reads DARVTQTPRHKVTEMGQEVTMRCQPILGHNTVFWYRQTMMQGLELLAYFRNRAPLDDSGMPKDRFSAEMPDATLATLKIQPSEPRDSAVYFCASGLGITSGADTQYFGPGTRLTVL.

The gene calls are TRBV1 and TRBJ2-2; the table's D gene call, TRBD2, was not cross checked with the DNA. TRBV1 is labeled a pseudogene. The CDR3 is 20 amino acids. CDR3 region: CTSSQDVGTSGSANTGELFF. The CDR3 DNA sequence: TGCACCAGCAGCCAAGATGTGGGGACTAGCGGGAGCGCGAACACCGGGGAGCTGTTTTTT.

The chain couples TRBV18 to TRBJ1-2, with 9 bases fitting TRBD1. The CDR3 covers 14 residues. V shed 3 bases and J 8 bases; nucleotides not matched to a gene: 7. Germline CDR1 reads KGHSH; CDR2 reads LQKENI. CDR3 loop: CASSPEGTGYGYTF. DNA for the CDR3: TGTGCCAGCTCACCTGAAGGGACAGGGTACGGCTACACCTTC.

This clone was detected only a few times. The V gene is TRBV29-1, the J gene TRBJ1-1, with TRBD1 identical over 7 bases. Trimming at V came to 4 bases and at J to 4 bases, leaving 12 bases not matched to a gene. Germline-derived CDR1 and CDR2 are SQVTM and ANQGSEA. The CDR3 extends over 15 amino acids. CDR3: CSVAETGVVATEAFF. In nucleotides, the CDR3 is TGCAGCGTTGCCGAAACAGGGGTGGTGGCCACTGAAGCTTTCTTT.

The CDR3, as DNA: TGTGCCTGGAGTCAGGGGGGAAACACCATATATTTT. This gives the protein CAWSQGGNTIYF. The genes are TRBV30 and TRBJ1-3; possibly TRBD1 for D (6 bases). CDR1 is GTSNPN, CDR2 SVGIG, per germline (reference sequence). CDR3 length: 12 residues. V lost 2 bases, J lost 4 bases, and 6 bases lay in between. Complete variable domain (other parts from reference TRBV30 and TRBJ1-3): SQTIHQWPATLVQPVGSPLSLECTVEGTSNPNLYWYRQAAGRGLQLLFYSVGIGQISSEVPQNLSASRPQDRQFILSSKKLLLSDSGFYLCAWSQGGNTIYFGEGSWLTVV.

The CDR3 DNA follows: TGTGCCAGCAGCTCACGAGGACAGCTCACCGGGGAGCTGTTTTTT. This encodes CASSSRGQLTGELFF. The rearrangement joins TRBV7-2 to TRBJ2-2; D possibly corresponds to TRBD1 (6 bases). The CDR3 has 15 residues. CDR1 SGHTA and CDR2 FQGNSA come from the germline V gene. V lost 4 bases, J lost 4 bases, and 13 bases lay in between.

This clone appeared a few times. V gene TRBV29-1 combines with J gene TRBJ1-1, with a tentative D call TRBD1 (5 bases). V lost 7 bases, J lost 0 bases, and 12 bases lay in between. The CDR3 contains 13 residues. Germline loops: CDR1 SQVTM, CDR2 ANQGSEA. In DNA form, the CDR3 reads TGCAGCGCCCGAACAGGAATGAACACTGAAGCTTTCTTT. Translating it yields CSARTGMNTEAFF.

The chain is built from TRBV19 and TRBJ2-4, with TRBD2 matching over 8 bases. Germline CDR1 is LNHDA and CDR2 is SQIVND (reference sequence). Trimming removed 5 bases from V and 7 bases from J; junction bases left unmatched: 4. CDR3 length: 13 amino acids. CDR3 loop: CASSDGRGNIQYF. Written as DNA, the CDR3 is TGTGCCAGTAGTGACGGGAGGGGTAACATTCAGTACTTC.

The table lists this clone with a few counts. V usage is TRBV28 and J usage is TRBJ1-5, with D maybe TRBD1 (6 bases). The CDR3 covers 14 residues. Trimming took 1 base from V and 7 from J, leaving 11 bases between them. Germline V CDR1 and CDR2: MDHEN, SYDVKM. The CDR3 sequence: CASSLSGEGQPQHF. CDR3 in DNA: TGTGCCAGCAGTTTATCAGGGGAGGGCCAGCCCCAGCATTTT.

The chain links TRBV5-6 to TRBJ1-3, with TRBD1 matching over 7 bases. V shed 3 bases, J shed 3 bases, and the junction held 6 bases outside the gene matches. Looked up from germline, CDR1 is SGHDT and CDR2 is YYEEEE. The CDR3 loop spans 15 amino acids. The CDR3 here is CASSSDRFFGNTIYF. The DNA of the CDR3 is TGTGCCAGCAGCTCGGACAGGTTTTTTGGAAACACCATATATTTT.

The gene calls are TRBV5-6 and TRBJ2-1, with a possible D match to TRBD2 (5 bases). Germline CDR1 is SGHDT and CDR2 is YYEEEE. The CDR3 covers 18 residues. Trimming stripped 0 bases from V and 2 bases from J, with 18 bases between. CDR3 protein: CASSLVERRSRAYNEQFF. Here the CDR3 DNA reads TGTGCCAGCAGCTTGGTAGAGAGGCGGTCGCGGGCCTACAATGAGCAGTTCTTC.

This clone occurred a few times. The V call is TRBV30, the J call TRBJ1-2; D is undetermined. The germline V and J ends were trimmed by 0 bases and 8 bases, with 7 bases remaining between them. The CDR3 totals 11 residues. The germline CDR1 and CDR2 sequences are GTSNPN and SVGIG (reference sequence). CDR3 nucleotides: TGTGCCTGGAGTGTGGGAGAAGGCTACACCTTC. The encoded protein is CAWSVGEGYTF.

This clone has a handful of counts. The CDR3 here is CASSLAVPYEQYF. The CDR3 DNA follows: TGCGCCAGCAGCCTTGCGGTTCCCTACGAGCAGTACTTC. The rearrangement uses TRBV5-1 and TRBJ2-7; D not resolved. This CDR3 contains 13 residues. Trimming pared 4 bases from V and 2 bases from J, leaving 10 bases between. Germline CDR1 SGHRS, CDR2 YFSETQ.

There are a few counts of this clone. V and J are TRBV2 and TRBJ1-2; 9 bases map to TRBD1. Trimming at V came to 6 bases and at J to 6 bases, leaving 8 bases not matched to a gene. The CDR3 length is 14 residues. Per the germline V gene, CDR1 is SNHLY and CDR2 is FYNNEI. The CDR3 nucleotides are TGTGCCAGCAGCGCGGACAGGGGAGGGGATGGCTACACCTTC. Protein product: CASSADRGGDGYTF.

This clone was seen a few times. V is TRBV5-6 and J is TRBJ2-7; 9 bases are a match to TRBD1. Trimming at V came to 5 bases and at J to 3 bases, leaving 18 bases not matched to a gene. This CDR3 spans 18 amino acids. Germline V gene lookup returns CDR1 SGHDT and CDR2 YYEEEE. CDR3 sequence reads: CASSHWTGVRVTGYEQYF. In DNA, the CDR3 is TGTGCCAGCAGTCACTGGACAGGGGTAAGGGTTACCGGCTACGAGCAGTACTTC.

The rearrangement links TRBV11-2 to TRBJ2-1, with a weak D call TRBD1 (7 bases). V was trimmed by 7 bases and J by 5 bases, leaving 15 bases between them. CDR3 size: 14 residues. Germline CDR1 and CDR2: SGHAT and FQNNGV. The CDR3 sequence is CASTQGRLNNEQFF. CDR3 in DNA: TGTGCCAGCACACAGGGGAGGTTAAACAATGAGCAGTTCTTC.

This clone has more than one count but fewer than ten. CDR3 sequence reads: CASSFTRGSSGNTIYF. The DNA for the CDR3 is TGTGCCAGCAGTTTTACCCGAGGGAGTAGCGGAAACACCATATATTTT. The gene calls are TRBV28 and TRBJ1-3, with unresolved D. Trimming stripped 3 bases from V and 4 bases from J, with 16 bases between. This CDR3 spans 16 amino acids. In germline, CDR1 is MDHEN, CDR2 SYDVKM.

The chain is built from TRBV30 and TRBJ2-1, with TRBD2 matching over 9 bases. Germline values: CDR1 GTSNPN, CDR2 SVGIG (reference sequence). The CDR3 runs 13 residues. J lost 7 bases, V lost 8 bases, and 9 bases had no gene match. This CDR3 is CARKLAGSNEQFF. The CDR3 nucleotides read TGTGCCCGGAAGCTAGCGGGATCGAATGAGCAGTTCTTC. Filled out from reference TRBV30 and TRBJ2-1, the complete variable domain reads SQTIHQWPATLVQPVGSPLSLECTVEGTSNPNLYWYRQAAGRGLQLLFYSVGIGQISSEVPQNLSASRPQDRQFILSSKKLLLSDSGFYLCARKLAGSNEQFFGPGTRLTVL.

The V call is TRBV28, the J call TRBJ1-2; D is possibly TRBD1 (6 bases). The V gene's germline CDR1 is MDHEN and CDR2 SYDVKM. V lost 9 bases, J lost 8 bases, and 13 bases lay in between. The CDR3 extends over 11 amino acids. The CDR3 DNA sequence: TGTGCCAGTCAAGGACAGATCGGCTACACCTTC. Its translation is CASQGQIGYTF.

The chain recombines TRBV13 with TRBJ2-3; 7 bases align to TRBD2. This CDR3 has 18 amino acids. With V trimmed by 1 base and J by 0 bases, 10 bases remained unmatched. Germline CDR1 PRHDT, CDR2 FYEKMQ (reference sequence). The CDR3 DNA follows: TGTGCCAGCAGCTTAGTTGGGGACTACTCCAGTAGCACAGATACGCAGTATTTT. Translated: CASSLVGDYSSSTDTQYF.

This clone was recorded at least ten times. The chain combines TRBV30 with TRBJ2-3, with D perhaps TRBD1 (6 bases). The ends were cut back, 7 bases at V and 3 bases at J, with 8 bases in the middle. The CDR3 is 11 amino acids. Germline V gene lookup returns CDR1 GTSNPN and CDR2 SVGIG (reference sequence). The CDR3 is CAYGQTDTQYF. For the CDR3, the DNA is TGTGCCTACGGACAGACAGATACGCAGTATTTT.